The 2 T cell receptor beta chains below all came from one sample that was sequenced in a study of T cells in localized non-small cell lung cancer (dated by TCRdb to 2018 to 2020). Library preparation was by the immunoSEQ multiplex PCR assay. TCRdb provides this immuneACCESS table in a form limited to in-frame rearrangements. Some clones are lacking; in checked studies, under half of them reflect an unresolved V gene, and why the rest are absent is not known. Here the sample has some 53,000 clones; 86% occur a single time. In total, the top ten clones hold about 20% of the sample. The material sequenced was peripheral blood, taken before any cancer treatment. The receptors stem from a male donor older than 55 with stage III squamous cell lung carcinoma.

The rearrangement uses TRBV18 and TRBJ1-1; D is unclear. Germline-derived CDR1 and CDR2 are KGHSH and LQKENI. The CDR3 sequence is 14 residues long. The ends were cut back, 2 bases at V and 5 bases at J, with 12 bases in the middle. The CDR3 region has the DNA TGTGCCAGCTCACCATCTGTGAGGGATACTGAAGCTTTCTTT. It encodes CASSPSVRDTEAFF.

This clone showed up just once. This chain connects TRBV18 to TRBJ2-7; 8 bases fit TRBD1. After removal of 0 bases from V and 6 bases from J, the junction contained 7 bases not matched to a gene. This CDR3 region has 15 residues. Per the germline V gene, CDR1 is KGHSH and CDR2 is LQKENI. The CDR3 region is CASSPPGQGAGEQYF. The DNA for the CDR3 is TGTGCCAGCTCACCACCGGGGCAGGGGGCCGGCGAGCAGTACTTC.